This entry describes one TCR beta chain. This sample is part of a study of OX40 agonist ivuxolimab in advanced cancers. The V gene's germline CDR1 is PRHDT and CDR2 FYEKMQ (reference sequence). V shed 1 base and J shed 3 bases, with 11 bases lying between them. There are 15 residues in the CDR3. Using immunoSEQ multiplex PCR, the repertoire was profiled, and TCRdb retains in-frame clones only, with some absent. This table holds 72,000 or so clones, about 90% found once. This sequence joins TRBV13 and TRBJ2-3; D may be TRBD2 (6 bases). The sequence was collected from an adult with an advanced solid tumor such as melanoma, head and neck, liver or kidney cancer. Specimen: CD4+ or CD8+ T cells sorted from blood, collected in a trial of the OX40 agonist ivuxolimab. Here the CDR3 DNA reads TGTGCCAGCAGCTTAGCCCGGGAGATAACAGATACGCAGTATTTT. It is translated as CASSLAREITDTQYF.